Following are 5 T cell receptor beta chains from one sample sequenced in a study of blood T cells in healthy people across ages. Combining a sample-barcoded 5' primer with a J-beta primer mix, a second PCR ran for roughly 6 to 11 cycles. TCRdb ran MiXCR on the 5' RACE reads and lists one entry per CDR3 protein. The sample lists about 2 million distinct CDR3 sequences; 49% were seen once. Specimen: blood. The origin of the receptors is a middle-aged woman in good health.

This chain uses TRBV20-1 with TRBJ1-4, with TRBD1 matching over 7 bases. The CDR3 is 17 amino acids. Germline-derived CDR1 and CDR2 are DFQATT and SNEGSKA (reference sequence). V was clipped by 2 bases and J by 8 bases; unmatched bases: 17. CDR3 residues: CSARTGTDTWRGEKLFF. The CDR3 nucleotides are TGCAGTGCTAGAACCGGGACAGATACTTGGAGGGGGGAAAAACTGTTTTTT.

The genes are TRBV20-1 and TRBJ1-2; possible D gene TRBD1, 6 bases. The CDR3 runs to 15 residues. Looked up from germline, CDR1 is DFQATT and CDR2 is SNEGSKA (reference sequence). V lost 0 bases, J lost 1 base, and 12 bases lay in between. The CDR3 sequence: CSARDLNRDNYGYTF. The CDR3 DNA reads TGCAGTGCTAGAGATCTGAACAGGGATAACTATGGCTACACCTTC.

The chain couples TRBV6-1 to TRBJ2-7; 9 bases map to TRBD1. Germline assignment: CDR1 MNHNS and CDR2 SASEGT. V shed 0 bases and J 3 bases; nucleotides not matched to a gene: 6. The CDR3 contains 16 residues. The CDR3 DNA follows: TGTGCCAGCAGTGAAGCCCCGGGACAGGGCTTCTACGAGCAGTACTTC. Translation gives CASSEAPGQGFYEQYF.

This clonotype was observed a handful of times. The chain has TRBV20-1 and TRBJ2-7; possible D gene TRBD1, 6 bases. The J call may not be correct, given that the DNA end is closer to TRBJ2-5. Germline CDR1 DFQATT, CDR2 SNEGSKA (reference sequence). The CDR3 length is 12 residues. The CDR3, as DNA: TGCACCCTGAACGACAGGCAAGAGACCCAGTACTTC. It specifies CTLNDRQETQYF.

V gene TRBV5-6 combines with J gene TRBJ2-3; 8 bases align to TRBD1. The V and J ends lost 2 bases and 4 bases, in that order; junction bases with no gene match: 9. CDR3 length: 16 amino acids. From germline, CDR1 is SGHDT and CDR2 YYEEEE. The CDR3 nucleotides are TGTGCCAGCAGCTTTCCCGGACAGGGAAGTGCAGATACGCAGTATTTT. This sequence encodes CASSFPGQGSADTQYF.